This TCR beta chain was identified during a study of T-cell memory formation after mild COVID-19 (dated by TCRdb to about 2021). Some background on the complete study: TCR sequence clusters from the two donors were largely donor specific. In a couple of donors, T-cell clones that expanded and contracted after mild COVID-19 were tracked by sequencing TCRalpha and TCRbeta repertoires over time. Two young, previously healthy adult volunteers made up the cohort, one male and one female. Broader findings and caveats from the paper: The second-wave clones that peaked on day 37 were not confirmed to be SARS-CoV-2 specific. Contracting CD4+ clones appeared mostly in the CM and EM memory subsets, whereas CD8+ clones were enriched in EMRA. The detection of some responding clones in pre-infection memory suggests that pre-existing cross-reactive memory T cells joined the SARS-CoV-2 response. Only two mild cases were covered by the study, and larger cohorts that include severe cases with pre-infection samples were considered necessary. Balanced CD4/CD8 phenotypes were observed for clones contracting from day 15 to 85, whereas a bias towards CD4+ was observed for a second wave of clones expanding from day 15 to 37.

Remarks on this clonotype: The antigen it recognizes is unknown. Base qualities are not recorded, but no much larger clone differs from it by a single base.

Sequencer: Illumina NovaSeq 6000. TCRalpha and TCRbeta cDNA libraries were constructed by 5'RACE with constant-segment primers, with sample barcodes and unique molecular identifiers being introduced. Trizol reagent was used to extract RNA from every sample. The libraries were amplified in two PCR steps, and the second step added a second sample barcode and Illumina TruSeq adapters. Sequencing of libraries was performed on an Illumina NovaSeq with 2 x 150 bp paired-end reads. Per the source publication's procedure: Reads were demultiplexed and collapsed into UMI-guided consensus sequences with migec v1.2.7. Using mixcr v2.1.11, UMI consensuses were aligned to TRA and TRB V and J templates and then assembled into clonotypes. A clonotype was counted as expanded or contracted only when both edgeR and NoisET called the clonotype significant, with the noise models trained on biological replicates. For edgeR calls, a false discovery rate-adjusted p below 0.01 and a log2 fold-change threshold of 1 were applied. As an exploratory analysis of dynamics, PCA with hierarchical clustering was applied to max-normalized trajectories of the 1000 most abundant clonotypes. The CD4 or CD8 phenotype of responding clones was assigned using the separately sequenced CD4+ and CD8+ repertoires. TCRdb applied fastp at Q25 and MiXCR to the public reads, then kept only in-frame beta chains. Here each entry gathers all rows of one CDR3 protein and keeps the most common genes and DNA. The V and J calls and clone size come from TCRdb's table, not from the authors' own analysis. The sample yields about half a million distinct CDR3 sequences; over 15% were counted once. The ten largest clones add up to roughly an eighth of the sample.

Taken from the germline V gene, the CDR1 and CDR2 loops are SGHRS and YFSETQ. Deletion took 5 bases off V and 6 bases off J, with a span of 17 bases between the germline ends. Counted from cysteine to phenylalanine, this CDR3 has 14 amino acids. CDR3 DNA is the only sequence kept; it has 42 bases, read in frame from the first base. PBMCs were isolated by Ficoll-Paque density gradient centrifugation. The sample was PBMCs or a T cell subset sorted from them (not recorded which). The sequence joins TRBV5-1 to TRBJ1-2, with TRBD1 perhaps the D gene, on 6 matching bases. This clonotype was obtained from an adult woman who had mild COVID-19 (a few samples of this study predate the infection). The sample titles of this study are shuffled in the database, so cell type and time point are left out; the donor was told from shared clones. CDR3 region: CASRKGEDFDGYTF. The DNA sequence is given as TGCGCCAGCAGGAAGGGGGAGGACTTCGATGGCTACACCTTC.